The 24 T cell receptor beta chains presented below share a single source sample, sequenced in a study of shared clonotypes between healthy human individuals. Sequencing used immunoSEQ multiplex PCR; TCRdb keeps in-frame clones, though not all of them. The sample includes roughly 2.4 million clones, roughly 95% of them seen just once. Sample: naive CD4+ T cells sorted from blood. As for subset: CD45RA+ positively selected. Receptors originate from a man younger than 30 in good health.

V is TRBV19 and J is TRBJ2-7; TRBD2 aligns across 8 bases. The CDR3 totals 16 residues. Looked up from germline, CDR1 is LNHDA and CDR2 is SQIVND (reference sequence). V dropped 5 bases and J dropped 1; count of bases not matched to a gene: 10. The CDR3 loop reads CASSLQAAGASYEQYF. CDR3 in DNA: TGTGCCAGTAGTCTCCAGGCAGCGGGGGCTTCCTACGAGCAGTACTTC.

The rearrangement uses TRBV10-3 and TRBJ2-2; tentatively, D is TRBD2 (5 bases). CDR3 length: 14 amino acids. V was pared by 2 bases and J by 5 bases, with 9 bases between. Looked up from germline, CDR1 is ENHRY and CDR2 is SYGVKD. CDR3 loop: CAISEGLATGELFF. For the CDR3, the DNA is TGTGCCATCAGTGAGGGGCTAGCAACCGGGGAGCTGTTTTTT.

This sequence joins TRBV11-2 and TRBJ2-7; D is unclear. Germline V gives CDR1 SGHAT, CDR2 FQNNGV. This CDR3 region has 12 residues. Trimming removed 4 bases from V and 5 bases from J, with 9 bases in between. CDR3 region: CASSSQQHEQYF. The CDR3 nucleotides are TGTGCCAGCAGCTCGCAACAACACGAGCAGTACTTC. The variable domain in full, completed from reference TRBV11-2 and TRBJ2-7, reads EAGVAQSPRYKIIEKRQSVAFWCNPISGHATLYWYQQILGQGPKLLIQFQNNGVVDDSQLPKDRFSAERLKGVDSTLKIQPAKLEDSAVYLCASSSQQHEQYFGPGTRLTVT.

V gene TRBV20-1 combines with J gene TRBJ2-7, with D uncertain. The V and J ends lost 3 bases and 8 bases respectively, with 8 bases between them. Germline CDR1 and CDR2: DFQATT and SNEGSKA (reference sequence). The CDR3 spans 10 residues. The CDR3 coding sequence is TGCAGTGCTAGTTTCGGACAGCAGTACTTC. It yields the protein CSASFGQQYF.

The CDR3 spells CAISLIAGEKLFF. DNA for the CDR3: TGTGCCATCAGTCTCATTGCGGGGGAAAAACTGTTTTTT. The J gene is TRBJ1-4, the V gene TRBV10-3, with D hard to call. With 5 bases removed from V and 8 bases from J, the gap between germline ends came to 12 bases. CDR1 is ENHRY and CDR2 is SYGVKD in the germline V gene. The CDR3 consists of 13 residues.

The rearrangement links TRBV4-3 to TRBJ2-7; 9 nucleotides line up with TRBD1. This CDR3 has 20 amino acids. CDR1 is LGHNA, CDR2 YSLEER, per germline. The ends lost 0 bases at V and 2 bases at J; junction bases unmatched: 17. As DNA, the CDR3 is TGCGCCAGCAGCCAAGATCTTTCGACAGGGGGAGGGGGACCTACCTACGAGCAGTACTTC. Its protein product is CASSQDLSTGGGGPTYEQYF.

This sequence joins TRBV7-9 and TRBJ1-4; D may be TRBD1 (5 bases). V lost 4 bases, J lost 10 bases, and 13 bases lay in between. This CDR3 has 13 residues. Germline V gives CDR1 SEHNR, CDR2 FQNEAQ (reference sequence). In nucleotides, the CDR3 is TGTGCCAGCAGCTCCGGGTCCGGGGGAAAACTGTTTTTT. Its protein product is CASSSGSGGKLFF.

This chain connects TRBV7-9 to TRBJ1-2; D unclear. This CDR3 spans 12 amino acids. The germline V gene has CDR1 SEHNR and CDR2 FQNEAQ (reference sequence). V was pared by 5 bases and J by 9 bases, with 13 bases between. The CDR3 DNA is TGTGCCAGCAGCCGACGGCCCGACAGCTACACCTTC. It is translated as CASSRRPDSYTF.

The rearrangement links TRBV4-3 to TRBJ2-3; 10 positions match TRBD2. Trimming removed 2 bases from V and 5 bases from J; junction bases left unmatched: 10. Germline V gene sequence: CDR1 LGHNA, CDR2 YSLEER. The CDR3 runs to 17 residues. The CDR3 DNA is TGCGCCAGCAGCCAATGGGGGGTAGCGGGAGGAAAAGATACGCAGTATTTT. Protein product: CASSQWGVAGGKDTQYF.

Regarding this clone: One junction end disagrees with the germline gene, perhaps due to a read error. The chain combines TRBV20-1 with TRBJ2-4; 7 nucleotides match TRBD2. CDR3 length: 9 residues. Germline CDR1 DFQATT, CDR2 SNEGSKA (reference sequence). CDR3 nucleotide sequence: TGCAGTCCCGGGAGGAATGAACCCTTC. It translates to CSPGRNEPF.

In this sample, this clone turned up once. The chain couples TRBV7-2 to TRBJ1-5; no firm D call. Germline CDR1 reads SGHTA; CDR2 reads FQGNSA. Trimming pared 3 bases from V and 6 bases from J, leaving 12 bases between. CDR3 length: 14 amino acids. CDR3 loop: CASSLGPPGQPQHF. In nucleotides, the CDR3 is TGTGCCAGCAGCTTGGGCCCACCAGGTCAGCCCCAGCATTTT.

The rearrangement joins TRBV29-1 to TRBJ2-4; TRBD2 aligns across 7 bases. J gave up 6 bases and V 0 bases, and 8 bases lay outside the gene matches. The CDR3 contains 15 residues. CDR1 and CDR2 (germline): SQVTM, ANQGSEA. The CDR3 here is CSVEDLASGSNIQYF. CDR3 bases: TGCAGCGTTGAAGATCTCGCTAGCGGTTCAAACATTCAGTACTTC.

This chain joins TRBV19 and TRBJ1-5; 8 bases are shared with TRBD1. Per germline, CDR1 LNHDA and CDR2 SQIVND (reference sequence). V trimming: 3 bases; J trimming: 0 bases; junction bases outside the gene matches: 4. This CDR3 has 16 amino acids. DNA for the CDR3: TGTGCCAGTAGTATGGACGGGACAGGTAGCAATCAGCCCCAGCATTTT. It codes for CASSMDGTGSNQPQHF.

This chain uses TRBV5-1 with TRBJ2-2, with D perhaps matching TRBD1 (5 bases). The CDR3 runs to 15 residues. Germline V CDR1 and CDR2: SGHRS, YFSETQ. Trimming took off 7 bases at V and 0 bases at J, with 13 bases between the two ends. CDR3 DNA sequence: TGCGCCAGCGCCCCCCGGACAACGAACACCGGGGAGCTGTTTTTT. It specifies CASAPRTTNTGELFF.

The chain recombines TRBV29-1 with TRBJ2-1; 7 bases agree with TRBD2. Germline V gene sequence: CDR1 SQVTM, CDR2 ANQGSEA. V dropped 1 base and J dropped 4; count of bases not matched to a gene: 22. This CDR3 is built from 20 residues. The CDR3 DNA reads TGCAGCGTTGAAGGGGTTATGGCGGGGGACCACCAGCTTCCTTACAATGAGCAGTTCTTC. It codes for CSVEGVMAGDHQLPYNEQFF.

V and J are TRBV7-8 and TRBJ1-2; no definite D call. The CDR3 loop spans 13 amino acids. Trimming removed 1 base from V and 6 bases from J, with 9 bases in between. The V gene's germline CDR1 is SGHVS and CDR2 FQNEAQ. This CDR3 is CASSLVTLDGYTF. DNA of the CDR3: TGTGCCAGCAGCTTAGTAACATTGGATGGCTACACCTTC.

This rearrangement joins TRBV9 to TRBJ1-5; no reliable D call. Looked up from germline, CDR1 is SGDLS and CDR2 is YYNGEE. Between the trimmed V and J ends, which lost 0 bases and 7 bases, there was a span of 14 bases. The CDR3 runs 15 residues. CDR3 region: CASSVGEVPGQPQHF. The CDR3 bases are TGTGCCAGCAGCGTAGGTGAAGTCCCGGGGCAGCCCCAGCATTTT. Full variable domain (missing parts from reference TRBV9 and TRBJ1-5): DSGVTQTPKHLITATGQRVTLRCSPRSGDLSVYWYQQSLDQGLQFLIQYYNGEERAKGNILERFSAQQFPDLHSELNLSSLELGDSALYFCASSVGEVPGQPQHFGDGTRLSIL.

The rearrangement joins TRBV11-2 to TRBJ2-7; no definite D call. Germline CDR1 is SGHAT and CDR2 is FQNNGV. The V and J ends lost 1 base and 3 bases respectively, with 7 bases between them. This CDR3 contains 13 residues. This CDR3 is CASSLGQHYEQYF. DNA of the CDR3: TGTGCCAGCAGCTTAGGGCAGCACTACGAGCAGTACTTC.

A note on this clone: Other DNA sequences within the sample encode an identical CDR3. The CDR3 loop is CASIGQTNQPQHF. CDR3 nucleotide sequence: TGTGCCAGCATAGGACAAACGAATCAGCCCCAGCATTTT. V gene TRBV28 combines with J gene TRBJ1-5; tentatively, D is TRBD1 (5 bases). The CDR3 loop spans 13 amino acids. The V gene's germline CDR1 is MDHEN and CDR2 SYDVKM. The germline V and J ends were trimmed by 7 bases and 4 bases, with 11 bases remaining between them. Drawing the rest from reference TRBV28 and TRBJ1-5, the complete variable domain is DVKVTQSSRYLVKRTGEKVFLECVQDMDHENMFWYRQDPGLGLRLIYFSYDVKMKEKGDIPEGYSVSREKKERFSLILESASTNQTSMYLCASIGQTNQPQHFGDGTRLSIL.

The chain employs TRBV5-1 and TRBJ1-3; D gene uncertain. The CDR3 has 15 residues. Germline V gene lookup returns CDR1 SGHRS and CDR2 YFSETQ. The V end lost 4 bases, the J end lost 3 bases, and 14 bases lay between the germline ends. Here the CDR3 DNA reads TGCGCCAGCAGCCTTGGGTCACCGAATGGAAACACCATATATTTT. Translated, it gives CASSLGSPNGNTIYF.

The J gene is TRBJ1-6, the V gene TRBV11-2; D remains unclear. V lost 5 bases and J 9 bases, leaving 8 bases between the germline ends. This CDR3 is 12 amino acids long. Germline CDR1 SGHAT, CDR2 FQNNGV. CDR3 protein: CASSTGPSPLHF. For the CDR3, the DNA is TGTGCCAGCAGCACCGGGCCTTCACCCCTCCACTTT.

This chain uses TRBV27 with TRBJ2-1; the D gene could be TRBD1 or TRBD2 (6 bases each). Deletions cut 5 bases from V and 0 bases from J, with 14 bases between. The length of the CDR3 is 16 residues. The germline CDR1 and CDR2 sequences are MNHEY and SMNVEV (reference sequence). CDR3 bases: TGTGCCAGCAGTCGTGGAGGGGGAAGCTCCTACAATGAGCAGTTCTTC. Translated: CASSRGGGSSYNEQFF.

This chain links TRBV10-1 with TRBJ2-7, with D perhaps matching TRBD1 or TRBD2 (5 bases each). The CDR3 extends over 15 amino acids. V lost 7 bases and J 3 bases, leaving 19 bases between the germline ends. The germline V gene encodes CDR1 WNHNN and CDR2 SYGVQD (reference sequence). CDR3: CASMGTDQGNYEQYF. The DNA for the CDR3 is TGCGCCAGCATGGGGACGGACCAAGGCAACTACGAGCAGTACTTC.

This chain uses TRBV2 with TRBJ1-2; D may be TRBD1 (5 bases). This CDR3 region has 12 residues. With 9 bases removed from V and 1 base from J, the gap between germline ends came to 9 bases. CDR1 is SNHLY, CDR2 FYNNEI, per germline. CDR3 in DNA: TGTGCCAGGGAGACAGTTAACTATGGCTACACCTTC. Translated, it gives CARETVNYGYTF.